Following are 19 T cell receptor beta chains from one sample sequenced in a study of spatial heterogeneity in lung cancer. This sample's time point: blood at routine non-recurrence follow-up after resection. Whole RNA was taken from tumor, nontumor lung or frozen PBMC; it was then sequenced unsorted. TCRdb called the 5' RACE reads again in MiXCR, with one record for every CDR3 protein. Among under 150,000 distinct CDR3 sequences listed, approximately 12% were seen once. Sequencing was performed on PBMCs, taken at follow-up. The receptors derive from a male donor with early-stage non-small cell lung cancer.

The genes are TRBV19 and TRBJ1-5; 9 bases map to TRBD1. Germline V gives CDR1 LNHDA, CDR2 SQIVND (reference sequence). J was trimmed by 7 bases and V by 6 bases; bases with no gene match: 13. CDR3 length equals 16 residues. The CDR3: CASRRTGTGHWQPQHF. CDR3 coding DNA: TGTGCCAGTAGACGTACCGGGACAGGGCATTGGCAGCCCCAGCATTTT.

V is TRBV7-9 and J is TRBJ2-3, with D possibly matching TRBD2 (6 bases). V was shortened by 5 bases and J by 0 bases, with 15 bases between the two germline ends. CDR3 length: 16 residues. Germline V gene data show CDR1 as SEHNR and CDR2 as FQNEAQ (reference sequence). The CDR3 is CASSPPGGASTDTQYF. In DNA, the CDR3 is TGTGCCAGCAGCCCCCCAGGCGGGGCCAGCACAGATACGCAGTATTTT. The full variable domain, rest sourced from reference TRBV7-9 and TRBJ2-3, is DTGVSQNPRHKITKRGQNVTFRCDPISEHNRLYWYRQTLGQGPEFLTYFQNEAQLEKSRLLSDRFSAERPKGSFSTLEIQRTEQGDSAMYLCASSPPGGASTDTQYFGPGTRLTVL.

CDR3 coding DNA: TGTGCCAGCAGTTGGATACTAGCGGGGGGCCCCCACGATACGCAGTATTTT. Protein: CASSWILAGGPHDTQYF. The chain combines TRBV27 with TRBJ2-3; 12 nucleotides match TRBD2. The CDR3 contains 17 residues. Germline CDR1 and CDR2: MNHEY and SMNVEV (reference sequence). Trimming at V came to 4 bases and at J to 6 bases, leaving 11 bases not matched to a gene.

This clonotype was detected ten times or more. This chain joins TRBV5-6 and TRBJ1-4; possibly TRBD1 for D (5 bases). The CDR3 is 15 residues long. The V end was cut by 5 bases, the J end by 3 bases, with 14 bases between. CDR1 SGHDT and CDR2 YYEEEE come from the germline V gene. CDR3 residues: CASSRPGTANEKLFF. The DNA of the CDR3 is TGTGCCAGCAGTCGTCCAGGGACGGCTAATGAAAAACTGTTTTTT. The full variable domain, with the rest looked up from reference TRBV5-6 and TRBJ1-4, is DAGVTQSPTHLIKTRGQQVTLRCSPKSGHDTVSWYQQALGQGPQFIFQYYEEEERQRGNFPDRFSGHQFPNYSSELNVNALLLGDSALYLCASSRPGTANEKLFFGSGTQLSVL.

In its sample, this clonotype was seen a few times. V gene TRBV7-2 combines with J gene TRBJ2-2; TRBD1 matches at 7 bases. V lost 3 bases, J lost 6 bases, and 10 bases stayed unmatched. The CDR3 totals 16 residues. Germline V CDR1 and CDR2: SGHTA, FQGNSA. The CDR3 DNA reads TGTGCCAGCAGCTTCACGAGGGGGCGGGCGGCCGGGGAGCTGTTTTTT. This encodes CASSFTRGRAAGELFF.

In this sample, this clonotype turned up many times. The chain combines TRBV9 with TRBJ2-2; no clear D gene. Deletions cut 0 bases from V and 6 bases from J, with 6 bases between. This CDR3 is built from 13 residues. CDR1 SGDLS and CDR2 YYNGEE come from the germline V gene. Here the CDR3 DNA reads TGTGCCAGCAGCGTAGTAGGGTCCGGGGAGCTGTTTTTT. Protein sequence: CASSVVGSGELFF.

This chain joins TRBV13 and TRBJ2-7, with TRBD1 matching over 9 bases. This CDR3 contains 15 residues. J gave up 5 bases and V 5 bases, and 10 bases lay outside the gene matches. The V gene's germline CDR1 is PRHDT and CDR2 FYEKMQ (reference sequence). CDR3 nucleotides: TGTGCCAGCAGCCACCCGGGACAGGGCCATAACGAGCAGTACTTC. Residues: CASSHPGQGHNEQYF.

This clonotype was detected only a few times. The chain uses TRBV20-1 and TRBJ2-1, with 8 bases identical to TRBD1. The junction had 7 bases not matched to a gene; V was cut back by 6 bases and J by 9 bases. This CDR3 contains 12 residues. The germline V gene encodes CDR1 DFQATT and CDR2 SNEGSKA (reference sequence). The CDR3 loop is CSAIPGGGEQFF. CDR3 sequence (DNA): TGCAGTGCCATACCAGGGGGCGGTGAGCAGTTCTTC.

CDR3 coding DNA: TGTGCCAGCAGTTTAGGGGCAGGACTCTACTCTAATTCACCCCTCCACTTT. Its protein is CASSLGAGLYSNSPLHF. This chain uses TRBV27 with TRBJ1-6; D is perhaps TRBD1 (5 bases). V was clipped by 2 bases and J by 6 bases, with 17 bases between them. The CDR3 runs 17 residues. Germline-derived CDR1 and CDR2 are MNHEY and SMNVEV (reference sequence).

The CDR3 DNA reads TGTGCCAGCAGCTCAGGACGGACGGGGACGGATTCACCCCTCCACTTT. Protein: CASSSGRTGTDSPLHF. The gene calls are TRBV7-9 and TRBJ1-6; perhaps TRBD1 as D (5 bases). Trimming pared 4 bases from V and 8 bases from J, leaving 18 bases between. This CDR3 has 16 residues. Looked up from germline, CDR1 is SEHNR and CDR2 is FQNEAQ (reference sequence).

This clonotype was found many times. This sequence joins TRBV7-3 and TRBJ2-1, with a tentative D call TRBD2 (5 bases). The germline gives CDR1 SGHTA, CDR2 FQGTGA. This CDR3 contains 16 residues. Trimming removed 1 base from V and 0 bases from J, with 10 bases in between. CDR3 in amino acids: CASSLRRVSSYNEQFF. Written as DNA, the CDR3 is TGTGCCAGCAGCTTAAGGCGGGTGAGCTCCTACAATGAGCAGTTCTTC.

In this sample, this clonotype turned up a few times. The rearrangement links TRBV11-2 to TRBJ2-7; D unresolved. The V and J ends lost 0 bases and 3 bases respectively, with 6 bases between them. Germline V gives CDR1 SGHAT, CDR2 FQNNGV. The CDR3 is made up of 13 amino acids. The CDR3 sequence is CASSLERLYEQYF. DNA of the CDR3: TGTGCCAGCAGCTTAGAGAGACTCTACGAGCAGTACTTC.

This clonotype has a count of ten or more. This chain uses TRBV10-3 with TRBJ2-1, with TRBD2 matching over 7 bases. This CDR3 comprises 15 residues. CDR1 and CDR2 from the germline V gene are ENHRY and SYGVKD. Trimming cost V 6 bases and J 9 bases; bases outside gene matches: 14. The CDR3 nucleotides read TGTGCCATCAGGGTAGCGGGCGCCCCAGGCGGTGAGCAGTTCTTC. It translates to CAIRVAGAPGGEQFF.

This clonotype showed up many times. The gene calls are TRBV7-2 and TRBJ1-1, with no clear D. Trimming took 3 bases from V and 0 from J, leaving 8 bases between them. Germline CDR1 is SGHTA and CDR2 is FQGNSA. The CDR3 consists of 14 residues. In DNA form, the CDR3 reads TGTGCCAGCAGCTTTGCAAATATGAACACTGAAGCTTTCTTT. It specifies CASSFANMNTEAFF.

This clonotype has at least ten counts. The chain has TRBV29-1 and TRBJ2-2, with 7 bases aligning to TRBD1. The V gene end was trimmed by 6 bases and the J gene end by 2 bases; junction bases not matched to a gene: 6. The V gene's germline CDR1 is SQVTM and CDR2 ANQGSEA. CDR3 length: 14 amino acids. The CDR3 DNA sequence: TGCAGCGTCCTACAGGGGTCTAACACCGGGGAGCTGTTTTTT. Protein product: CSVLQGSNTGELFF.

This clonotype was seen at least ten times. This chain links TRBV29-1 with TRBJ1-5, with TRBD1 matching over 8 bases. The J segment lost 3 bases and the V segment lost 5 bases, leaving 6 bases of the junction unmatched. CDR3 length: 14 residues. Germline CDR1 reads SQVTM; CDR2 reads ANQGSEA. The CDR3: CSVPGTGYNQPQHF. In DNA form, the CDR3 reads TGCAGCGTTCCCGGGACAGGTTACAATCAGCCCCAGCATTTT.

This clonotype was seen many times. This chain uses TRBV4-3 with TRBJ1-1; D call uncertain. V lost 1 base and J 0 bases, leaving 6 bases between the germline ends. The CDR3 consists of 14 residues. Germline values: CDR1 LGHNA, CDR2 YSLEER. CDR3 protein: CASSQGRMNTEAFF. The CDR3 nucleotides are TGCGCCAGCAGCCAAGGCAGAATGAACACTGAAGCTTTCTTT.

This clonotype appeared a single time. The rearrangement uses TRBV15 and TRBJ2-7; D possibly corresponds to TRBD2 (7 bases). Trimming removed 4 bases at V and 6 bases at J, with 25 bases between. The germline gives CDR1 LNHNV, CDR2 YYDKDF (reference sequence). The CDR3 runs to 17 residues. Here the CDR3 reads CATSNPGGGGVALEQYF. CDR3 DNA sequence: TGTGCCACCAGCAACCCGGGCGGGGGCGGTGTGGCGCTCGAGCAGTACTTC.

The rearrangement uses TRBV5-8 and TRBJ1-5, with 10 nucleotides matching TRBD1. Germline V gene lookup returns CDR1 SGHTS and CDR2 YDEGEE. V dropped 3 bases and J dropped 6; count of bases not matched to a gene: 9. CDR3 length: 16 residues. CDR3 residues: CASSSFQTGGFQPQHF. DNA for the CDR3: TGTGCCAGCAGCTCCTTTCAGACAGGGGGCTTTCAGCCCCAGCATTTT.